These 32 T cell receptor beta chains were all obtained from the same sample, sequenced in a study of cytomegalovirus exposure and HLA in healthy donors. PCR amplification relied on 60 Vbeta primers (plus 13 Jbeta primers). The method was immunoSEQ multiplex PCR; TCRdb's version includes in-frame clones alone and lacks a portion of them. The profile shows some 120,000 clones, approximately 70% of them singletons. Sequencing used PBMCs. Receptor source: a man aged 25 to 45 in good health and CMV-seropositive.

The rearrangement uses TRBV7-3 and TRBJ2-3; 8 positions match TRBD1. The CDR3 is 16 amino acids. Germline V gives CDR1 SGHTA, CDR2 FQGTGA. Germline trimming cut 6 bases from V and 4 bases from J; bases unmatched to any gene: 12. CDR3: CASSQVGQGAPDTQYF. CDR3 nucleotides: TGTGCCAGCAGTCAAGTGGGGCAGGGGGCCCCAGATACGCAGTATTTT.

The chain links TRBV2 to TRBJ1-5, with 11 nucleotides matching TRBD1. V dropped 6 bases and J dropped 2; count of bases not matched to a gene: 9. The CDR3 is 17 residues long. Germline V gives CDR1 SNHLY, CDR2 FYNNEI. CDR3 coding DNA: TGTGCCAGCAGAACGGGACAGGGGGTTTGGGGCAATCAGCCCCAGCATTTT. This translates into CASRTGQGVWGNQPQHF.

Turning to this clone: Its ends do not fully match the called genes, so a read error is possible. This chain links TRBV7-9 with TRBJ2-1, with 9 bases aligning to TRBD2. This CDR3 region has 14 residues. Per the germline V gene, CDR1 is SEHNR and CDR2 is FQNEAQ (reference sequence). CDR3 DNA: TGTTCCAGCAGCTTATTCGCGGGAGGGAATGAGCAGTTCTTC. This codes for CSSSLFAGGNEQFF.

The chain employs TRBV7-8 and TRBJ2-7; 9 positions agree with TRBD1. Germline loops: CDR1 SGHVS, CDR2 FQNEAQ. Trimming removed 3 bases from V and 4 bases from J; junction bases left unmatched: 4. The CDR3 is made up of 14 amino acids. This chain's CDR3 is CASSFSTGGYEQYF. The CDR3 coding sequence is TGTGCCAGCAGCTTTTCGACAGGGGGTTACGAGCAGTACTTC.

This clone has only one observation. The chain carries TRBV2 and TRBJ2-4; D unclear. Looked up from germline, CDR1 is SNHLY and CDR2 is FYNNEI. The V end lost 7 bases, the J end lost 0 bases, and 10 bases lay between the germline ends. The CDR3 has 14 amino acids. CDR3 loop: CASTVGVAKNIQYF. The CDR3 bases are TGTGCCAGCACCGTCGGTGTAGCCAAAAACATTCAGTACTTC.

This clone has just one count. The chain combines TRBV12-5 with TRBJ1-1; a possible D gene is TRBD1 (6 bases). V was cut by 6 bases and J by 4 bases, with 15 bases left in between. The CDR3 contains 14 residues. Per germline, CDR1 LGHNT and CDR2 FRNRAP. CDR3 nucleotides: TGTGCTAGTGGGAAGGAACAGGGCATCACTGAAGCTTTCTTT. This translates into CASGKEQGITEAFF.

Only one count was recorded for this clone. The sample contains more than one DNA sequence encoding this CDR3. The CDR3 loop reads CASSQVSGTGGLGYGYTF. The DNA of the CDR3 is TGCGCCAGCAGCCAGGTTTCCGGGACAGGGGGCCTAGGCTATGGCTACACCTTC. The chain couples TRBV4-3 to TRBJ1-2, with TRBD1 matching 12 bases. The CDR3 covers 18 residues. The trim removed 3 bases at V and 4 bases at J, leaving 12 bases unmatched. Germline V gene sequence: CDR1 LGHNA, CDR2 YSLEER.

The rearrangement uses TRBV25-1 and TRBJ1-4; the match to TRBD1 covers 8 bases. V lost 6 bases, J lost 4 bases, and 1 base stayed unmatched. Germline V gene lookup returns CDR1 MGHDK and CDR2 SYGVNS. The CDR3 loop spans 13 amino acids. The CDR3 DNA reads TGTGCCAGCAGGGGACAGGTTAATGAAAAACTGTTTTTT. Translating it yields CASRGQVNEKLFF.

The chain joins TRBV9 to TRBJ2-2; TRBD2 agrees at 8 bases. Germline V gene lookup returns CDR1 SGDLS and CDR2 YYNGEE. V dropped 0 bases and J dropped 5; count of bases not matched to a gene: 3. The CDR3 runs 15 residues. Here the CDR3 DNA reads TGTGCCAGCAGCGTAGGAGCGGGAGTTACCGGGGAGCTGTTTTTT. Protein product: CASSVGAGVTGELFF.

The chain is built from TRBV5-1 and TRBJ1-2; D possibly corresponds to TRBD1 (6 bases). The V end was cut by 1 base, the J end by 8 bases, with 12 bases between. CDR1 and CDR2 from the germline V gene are SGHRS and YFSETQ. The CDR3 runs to 13 residues. CDR3 in DNA: TGCGCCAGCAGCTTGTCGGGGGGCAGGGGCTACACCTTC. It encodes CASSLSGGRGYTF. The whole variable domain, filled in from reference TRBV5-1 and TRBJ1-2, reads KAGVTQTPRYLIKTRGQQVTLSCSPISGHRSVSWYQQTPGQGLQFLFEYFSETQRNKGNFPGRFSGRQFSNSRSEMNVSTLELGDSALYLCASSLSGGRGYTFGSGTRLTVV.

The V gene is TRBV29-1, the J gene TRBJ2-7, with 11 bases lining up with TRBD2. Germline CDR1 and CDR2: SQVTM and ANQGSEA. The CDR3 loop spans 14 amino acids. Trimming took 7 bases from V and 4 from J; bases not matched to a gene: 9. CDR3 sequence: CSGGPLAGGYEQYV. CDR3 DNA sequence: TGCAGCGGGGGTCCCTTAGCGGGAGGGTACGAGCAGTACGTC.

This clone was seen once. This chain uses TRBV27 with TRBJ1-1; 8 bases map to TRBD1. CDR3 size: 14 residues. J gave up 3 bases and V 6 bases, and 6 bases lay outside the gene matches. The germline V gene has CDR1 MNHEY and CDR2 SMNVEV (reference sequence). The CDR3 DNA reads TGTGCCAGCAGCTCACAGGGGGGTCACACTGAAGCTTTCTTT. Its protein is CASSSQGGHTEAFF.

This chain uses TRBV10-3 with TRBJ2-5, with D possibly TRBD2 on 5 matching bases. The length of the CDR3 is 14 residues. The germline V gene encodes CDR1 ENHRY and CDR2 SYGVKD. Trimming cost V 0 bases and J 2 bases, with 7 bases left between them. As DNA, the CDR3 is TGTGCCATCAGTGAGTCTCGGGAACAAGAGACCCAGTACTTC. Amino acid sequence: CAISESREQETQYF.

The rearrangement joins TRBV27 to TRBJ1-2; 7 bases match TRBD1. This CDR3 is built from 14 residues. Germline assignment: CDR1 MNHEY and CDR2 SMNVEV (reference sequence). V dropped 6 bases and J dropped 4; count of bases not matched to a gene: 8. The DNA for the CDR3 is TGTGCCAGCAGGACGGACAGGACCATCTATGGCTACACCTTC. Amino acid sequence: CASRTDRTIYGYTF.

V is TRBV9 and J is TRBJ1-1; D unresolved. The CDR3 is made up of 13 amino acids. Germline V gene lookup returns CDR1 SGDLS and CDR2 YYNGEE. V was clipped by 3 bases and J by 3 bases, with 9 bases between them. CDR3 nucleotides: TGTGCCAGCAGCGCAGTCCCGTACACTGAAGCTTTCTTT. Amino acid sequence: CASSAVPYTEAFF.

The chain links TRBV6-5 to TRBJ2-7, with TRBD1 matching over 9 bases. The CDR3 runs to 14 residues. Germline CDR1 and CDR2: MNHEY and SVGAGI. J lost 2 bases, V lost 6 bases, and 5 bases had no gene match. CDR3 DNA sequence: TGTGCCAGCAGCCCGAGACAGGGGGCCTACGAGCAGTACTTC. This sequence encodes CASSPRQGAYEQYF.

Only a few counts were recorded for this clone. The chain links TRBV21-1 to TRBJ2-3; the table assigns TRBD2, which was not confirmed against the DNA. TRBV21-1 is a documented pseudogene. This CDR3 spans 15 amino acids. The CDR3 sequence is CASSKVAYPGYTQYF. CDR3 nucleotides: TGTGCCAGCAGCAAAGTTGCGTACCCCGGTTATACGCAGTATTTT.

The chain carries TRBV19 and TRBJ2-7; possible D gene TRBD1, 5 bases. CDR3 length: 11 amino acids. V lost 7 bases, J lost 5 bases, and 9 bases lay in between. The germline CDR1 and CDR2 sequences are LNHDA and SQIVND (reference sequence). The CDR3 region is CASTAGNEQYF. The CDR3 nucleotides read TGTGCCAGTACAGCAGGGAACGAGCAGTACTTC.

This clone appeared a few times. CDR3 coding DNA: TGTGCCTGGAGTTCGGGGGGATCTTTAAATCAGCCCCAGCATTTT. Translating it yields CAWSSGGSLNQPQHF. V usage is TRBV30 and J usage is TRBJ1-5; D might be TRBD1 (5 bases). Germline V CDR1 and CDR2: GTSNPN, SVGIG (reference sequence). CDR3 length: 15 amino acids. V dropped 2 bases and J dropped 4 bases, with 15 bases sitting between them.

The rearrangement uses TRBV6-6 and TRBJ2-1; D ambiguous. There are 15 residues in the CDR3. V lost 2 bases to trimming and J lost 7 bases, with 15 bases between them. Germline values: CDR1 MNHNY, CDR2 SVGAGI (reference sequence). CDR3 nucleotides: TGTGCCAGCAGTTACAGTGCTGGAACAGAAAATGAGCAGTTCTTC. This sequence encodes CASSYSAGTENEQFF.

This rearrangement joins TRBV14 to TRBJ1-4; D is possibly TRBD1 (5 bases). Trimming removed 1 base from V and 12 bases from J, with 15 bases in between. The CDR3 contains 14 residues. The germline V gene has CDR1 SGHDN and CDR2 FVKESK. As DNA, the CDR3 is TGTGCCAGCAGCCAAGTGAATTGGGAAGGGGAACTGTTTTTT. Amino acid sequence: CASSQVNWEGELFF.

The chain recombines TRBV27 with TRBJ2-1; 11 bases align to TRBD2. The trim removed 2 bases at V and 7 bases at J, leaving 10 bases unmatched. Germline V gives CDR1 MNHEY, CDR2 SMNVEV (reference sequence). The CDR3 spans 17 residues. The CDR3 sequence: CASSLPPLAGGHNEQFF. As DNA, the CDR3 is TGTGCCAGCAGTTTACCTCCCTTAGCGGGGGGGCATAATGAGCAGTTCTTC.

DNA for the CDR3: TGCGCCAGCAGCTCCATAGCGGGGGGGAGCACAGATACGCAGTATTTT. Translated: CASSSIAGGSTDTQYF. The chain carries TRBV5-1 and TRBJ2-3, with TRBD2 matching 11 bases. With V trimmed by 3 bases and J by 0 bases, 3 bases remained unmatched. In germline, CDR1 is SGHRS, CDR2 YFSETQ. The CDR3 has 16 amino acids. The complete variable domain, with remaining parts taken from reference TRBV5-1 and TRBJ2-3, reads KAGVTQTPRYLIKTRGQQVTLSCSPISGHRSVSWYQQTPGQGLQFLFEYFSETQRNKGNFPGRFSGRQFSNSRSEMNVSTLELGDSALYLCASSSIAGGSTDTQYFGPGTRLTVL.

A note on this clone: One end of the junction is discordant with germline, which a read error may explain. V gene TRBV19 combines with J gene TRBJ2-1, with 7 bases aligning to TRBD2. The CDR3 totals 16 residues. CDR1 is LNHDA and CDR2 is SQIVND in the germline V gene (reference sequence). The CDR3 DNA follows: TGTGCCAGTAGTTCTGTAGTTGGGAGAGCGGGGCCCGGGGAGATCTTC. This encodes CASSSVVGRAGPGEIF.

This chain links TRBV5-1 with TRBJ2-4, with D uncertain. The length of the CDR3 is 14 residues. Germline values: CDR1 SGHRS, CDR2 YFSETQ. V lost 1 base and J 4 bases, leaving 9 bases between the germline ends. Here the CDR3 reads CASSLWSKKNIQYF. In nucleotides, the CDR3 is TGCGCCAGCAGCTTGTGGAGCAAAAAAAACATTCAGTACTTC. The full variable domain, completed using reference TRBV5-1 and TRBJ2-4, is KAGVTQTPRYLIKTRGQQVTLSCSPISGHRSVSWYQQTPGQGLQFLFEYFSETQRNKGNFPGRFSGRQFSNSRSEMNVSTLELGDSALYLCASSLWSKKNIQYFGAGTRLSVL.

As to this clone: The junction does not match germline at one end; this may be a read error. The chain is built from TRBV7-7 and TRBJ2-3; 10 nucleotides line up with TRBD2. Per the germline V gene, CDR1 is SSHAT and CDR2 is FNYEAQ (reference sequence). This CDR3 spans 14 amino acids. This CDR3 reads CASSLAGEGDTQYF. DNA of the CDR3: TGTGCTAGCAGTCTAGCGGGAGAAGGAGATACGCAGTATTTT.

The chain is built from TRBV5-1 and TRBJ2-5; the match to TRBD2 covers 8 bases. The CDR3 has 15 amino acids. The V segment lost 2 bases and the J segment 3 bases; nucleotides outside the gene matches: 6. Germline CDR1 SGHRS, CDR2 YFSETQ. The CDR3 region is CASSFTGTSEETQYF. In DNA form, the CDR3 reads TGCGCCAGCAGCTTTACCGGGACTAGTGAAGAGACCCAGTACTTC. Combining the CDR3 with reference TRBV5-1 and TRBJ2-5 gives the whole variable domain KAGVTQTPRYLIKTRGQQVTLSCSPISGHRSVSWYQQTPGQGLQFLFEYFSETQRNKGNFPGRFSGRQFSNSRSEMNVSTLELGDSALYLCASSFTGTSEETQYFGPGTRLLVL.

The count of this clone is one. The chain recombines TRBV27 with TRBJ2-3; 7 bases match TRBD2. J gave up 5 bases and V 6 bases, and 14 bases lay outside the gene matches. The CDR3 is 16 residues long. From germline, CDR1 is MNHEY and CDR2 SMNVEV (reference sequence). Here the CDR3 reads CASRVLAGVGGDTQYF. The CDR3 bases are TGTGCCAGCAGGGTACTGGCGGGAGTGGGCGGAGATACGCAGTATTTT.

This sequence joins TRBV30 and TRBJ1-6; TRBD1 matches at 7 bases. The V gene's germline CDR1 is GTSNPN and CDR2 SVGIG (reference sequence). V lost 0 bases and J lost 9; bases outside the gene matches: 8. This CDR3 contains 15 residues. The CDR3 here is CAWSVYRGRGSPLHF. The CDR3 coding sequence is TGTGCCTGGAGTGTATACAGGGGCCGTGGTTCACCCCTCCACTTT.

A single count supports this clone. V usage is TRBV4-1 and J usage is TRBJ1-2, with a weak D call TRBD1 (5 bases). The CDR3 covers 19 residues. Trimming removed 1 base at V and 0 bases at J, with 21 bases between. Germline assignment: CDR1 MGHRA and CDR2 YSYEKL. DNA of the CDR3: TGCGCCAGCAGCCAAGGGTATCTTAAGAGGGGACTAGCTAACTATGGCTACACCTTC. It encodes CASSQGYLKRGLANYGYTF.

This clone was seen a handful of times. The chain uses TRBV5-1 and TRBJ2-3, with 9 bases fitting TRBD2. This CDR3 spans 15 amino acids. The V segment lost 2 bases and the J segment 1 base; nucleotides outside the gene matches: 2. Germline V gene lookup returns CDR1 SGHRS and CDR2 YFSETQ. The DNA for the CDR3 is TGCGCCAGCAGCTTTGCGGGAGGGGGCACAGATACGCAGTATTTT. It translates to CASSFAGGGTDTQYF.

This clone was detected once. This chain uses TRBV5-1 with TRBJ2-3; a weak D match, TRBD2 (5 bases). The V gene lost 0 bases and the J gene lost 5 bases, with 13 bases spanning the gap. CDR1 SGHRS and CDR2 YFSETQ come from the germline V gene. CDR3 length: 15 amino acids. CDR3 sequence: CASSLVASWQDTQYF. The DNA for the CDR3 is TGCGCCAGCAGCTTGGTCGCTAGCTGGCAAGATACGCAGTATTTT. The variable domain in full, completed from reference TRBV5-1 and TRBJ2-3, reads KAGVTQTPRYLIKTRGQQVTLSCSPISGHRSVSWYQQTPGQGLQFLFEYFSETQRNKGNFPGRFSGRQFSNSRSEMNVSTLELGDSALYLCASSLVASWQDTQYFGPGTRLTVL.